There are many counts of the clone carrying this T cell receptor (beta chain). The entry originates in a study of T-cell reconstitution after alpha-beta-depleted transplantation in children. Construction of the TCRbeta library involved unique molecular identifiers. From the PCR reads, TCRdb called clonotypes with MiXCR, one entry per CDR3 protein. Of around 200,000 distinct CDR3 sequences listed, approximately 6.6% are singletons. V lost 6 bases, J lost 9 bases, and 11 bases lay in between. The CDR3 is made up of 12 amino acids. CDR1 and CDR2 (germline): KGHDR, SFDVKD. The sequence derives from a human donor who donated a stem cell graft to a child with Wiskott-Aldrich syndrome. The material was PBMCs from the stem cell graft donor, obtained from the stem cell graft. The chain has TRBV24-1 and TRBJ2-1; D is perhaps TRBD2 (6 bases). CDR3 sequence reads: CATSRSGVEQFF. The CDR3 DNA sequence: TGTGCCACCAGTCGTTCGGGGGTTGAGCAGTTCTTC.